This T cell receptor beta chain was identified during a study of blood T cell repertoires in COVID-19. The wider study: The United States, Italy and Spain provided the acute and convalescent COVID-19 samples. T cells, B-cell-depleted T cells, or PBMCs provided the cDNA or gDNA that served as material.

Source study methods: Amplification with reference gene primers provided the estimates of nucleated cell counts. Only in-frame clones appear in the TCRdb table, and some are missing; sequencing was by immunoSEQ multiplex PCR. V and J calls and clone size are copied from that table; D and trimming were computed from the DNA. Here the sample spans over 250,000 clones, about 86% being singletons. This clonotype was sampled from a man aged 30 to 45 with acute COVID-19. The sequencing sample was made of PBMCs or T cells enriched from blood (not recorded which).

This chain's CDR3 is CASSVDGLYEQYV. The CDR3 DNA reads as TGTGCCAGCAGCGTGGACGGACTATACGAGCAGTACGTC. The chain has TRBV5-4 and TRBJ2-7; possibly TRBD2 for D (6 bases). The germline gives CDR1 SGHNT, CDR2 YYREEE (reference sequence). CDR3 length: 13 residues. V lost 4 bases to trimming and J lost 4 bases, with 12 bases between them.